The source of this T cell receptor (beta chain) is a study of OX40 agonist ivuxolimab in advanced cancers. Overall study: It was ivuxolimab, an agonistic anti-OX40 (CD134) antibody, that patients were treated with. Study-level results: More expanded clones were seen, on average, in CD8+ T cells than in CD4+.

V was pared by 8 bases and J by 4 bases, with 14 bases between. This CDR3 contains 13 residues. Per the germline V gene, CDR1 is MNHNS and CDR2 is SASEGT. Sequenced by immunoSEQ multiplex PCR; TCRdb stores in-frame clones only, minus some. The sample has 95,000 to 150,000 clones, over 85% seen once. Points on this clone: Its target is unknown.

This chain connects TRBV6-1 to TRBJ1-1; D is ambiguous. This clonotype was obtained from an adult with an advanced solid tumor such as melanoma, head and neck, liver or kidney cancer. The starting material was CD4+ or CD8+ T cells sorted from blood, obtained in a trial of the OX40 agonist ivuxolimab. CDR3 region: CASRSVVGTEAFF. The DNA for the CDR3 is TGTGCCAGCCGTAGCGTTGTGGGCACTGAAGCTTTCTTT.